This T cell receptor beta chain was sequenced in a study of tumor and adjacent non-tumor tissue in lung cancer. About the research overall: There were around eleven adenocarcinoma, a couple of squamous cell carcinoma and 1 small cell lung cancer cases.

A modified ARM-PCR protocol with three rounds of nested PCR amplified TCRbeta. TCRdb fed the multiplex PCR reads into MiXCR, producing one record per CDR3 protein. The data contain some 95,000 distinct CDR3 sequences, roughly 80% of them singletons. Overall study findings and caveats: Top 100 clones took a larger repertoire share in normal lung.

This sample's RNA came from whole unsorted tissue. More than 3 cm separated this lung sample from the edge of the tumor. Chemotherapy-naive patients with new lung cancer underwent thoracic surgery in China, August–November 2014. The CDR3 runs 12 residues. The V gene's germline CDR1 is MNHNS and CDR2 SASEGT. A word on this clonotype: What it recognizes is unknown.

Sequencing was performed on distant non-tumor lung tissue. This receptor was taken from a man in his fifties or sixties with small cell lung cancer. The V and J genes are TRBV6-1 and TRBJ2-7, with no clear D. The CDR3 nucleotides read TGTGCCAGCTGTGAAAAGGTGTACGAGCAATACGTC. Amino acid sequence: CASCEKVYEQYV.